This TCR beta chain was captured in a study of blood T cell repertoires in COVID-19. The CDR3 spans 15 residues. Looked up from germline, CDR1 is MNHEY and CDR2 is SVGAGI. The V and J ends lost 4 bases and 4 bases, in that order; junction bases with no gene match: 5. The method was immunoSEQ multiplex PCR; TCRdb's version includes in-frame clones alone and lacks a portion of them. There are about 80,000 clones in the sample; 84% occur only once, and about 3.8% lies in the top ten. The rearrangement links TRBV6-5 to TRBJ2-1, with TRBD1 identical over 9 bases. The TCR was taken from a man in his forties or fifties with acute or convalescent COVID-19. Sequencing input: peripheral blood. The DNA for the CDR3 is TGTGCCAGCAGTTGGACAGGGGACCCTTACAATGAGCAGTTCTTC. It encodes CASSWTGDPYNEQFF.